This T cell receptor (beta chain) was found in a study of blood T cell repertoires in COVID-19. The CDR3 totals 14 residues. Germline V lookup: CDR1 SGHKS, CDR2 YYEKEE (reference sequence). V lost 4 bases and J 5 bases, leaving 15 bases between the germline ends. Produced via immunoSEQ multiplex PCR; TCRdb's table is partial and in-frame only. In the table there are around 320,000 clones, 70% to 90% of which are singletons. The sequenced sample consisted of peripheral blood. This chain joins TRBV5-5 and TRBJ1-2; a possible D gene is TRBD1 (5 bases). This receptor was taken from a human donor in a cohort sampled during active COVID-19. The CDR3 nucleotides read TGTGCCAGCAGCCCGAGCAGGGCATCTTATGGCTACACCTTC. Translating gives CASSPSRASYGYTF.